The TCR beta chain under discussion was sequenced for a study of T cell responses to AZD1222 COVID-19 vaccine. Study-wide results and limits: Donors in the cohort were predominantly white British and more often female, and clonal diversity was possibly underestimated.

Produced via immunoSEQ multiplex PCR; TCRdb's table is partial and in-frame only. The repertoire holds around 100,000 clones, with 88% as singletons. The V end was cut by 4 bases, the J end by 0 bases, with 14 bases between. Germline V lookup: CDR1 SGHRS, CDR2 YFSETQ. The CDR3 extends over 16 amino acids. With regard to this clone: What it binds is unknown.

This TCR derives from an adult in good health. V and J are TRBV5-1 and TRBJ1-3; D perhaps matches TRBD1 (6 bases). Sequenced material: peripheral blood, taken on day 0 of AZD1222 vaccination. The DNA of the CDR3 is TGCGCCAGCAGCCTACAGGACAGTCTCTCTGGAAACACCATATATTTT. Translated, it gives CASSLQDSLSGNTIYF.